This TCR beta chain appears in the sequencing data of a study of CD8+ T cells in alopecia areata. A word on this clone: What it binds is not known.

The germline V gene encodes CDR1 SGHVS and CDR2 FQNEAQ. CDR3 length: 14 amino acids. The J segment lost 2 bases and the V segment lost 4 bases, leaving 4 bases of the junction unmatched. TCR sequencing used cDNA made by reverse transcription of extracted RNA. Clones were read by immunoSEQ multiplex PCR, and TCRdb kept only the in-frame ones, dropping some. The sample contains 90,000 to 130,000 clones, 50% to 70% of which appear only once. As part of sample collection, lesional scalp punch biopsies and peripheral blood were taken from alopecia areata patients. Study-wide findings and caveats: Across lesional scalp, and particularly alopecia totalis/universalis, clonality surpassed that of normal scalp. TCRs were shared less clearly across patients than in mice, possibly for HLA-related reasons.

This chain uses TRBV7-8 with TRBJ1-1, with 7 bases aligning to TRBD1. The receptor was derived from a human donor with alopecia areata. Sequenced: NKG2D-low CD8+ T cells sorted from blood. The CDR3 nucleotides read TGTGCCAGCAGCTCAGACAGGGCTAACACTGAAGCTTTCTTT. This gives the protein CASSSDRANTEAFF. Filled out from reference TRBV7-8 and TRBJ1-1, the complete variable domain reads GAGVSQSPRYKVAKRGQDVALRCDPISGHVSLFWYQQALGQGPEFLTYFQNEAQLDKSGLPSDRFFAERPEGSVSTLKIQRTQQEDSAVYLCASSSDRANTEAFFGQGTRLTVV.